This T cell receptor beta chain was sequenced in a study of CXCR3-negative and CXCR3-positive naive CD8 T cells. Study-wide points: Hydrophobicity was higher for TRB CDR3s found in CXCR3-positive naive cells than in CXCR3-negative naive cells. Memory CD8+ cells showed much lower diversity, while both naive subsets were comparably high.

About this clonotype itself: Its matching antigen is unknown.

Preparation of TRB cDNA libraries relied on 5' RACE carrying UMI labels. TCRdb processed the 5' RACE reads again and assigns one entry to each CDR3 protein, with no DNA. This sample's table has roughly 99,000 distinct CDR3 sequences. CDR1 is SGHTA and CDR2 is FQGNSA in the germline V gene. The CDR3 covers 14 residues. Sequenced input: naive CXCR3+ CD8+ T cells from blood. Subset given: CD45RO-CCR7+CD27+CD95- naive CD8+ T cells expressing CXCR3 (TNR3+). This clonotype was obtained from a human donor in good health. Some clones in this sample may be carry-over from other donors' samples. The chain uses TRBV7-2 and TRBJ1-2. CDR3 loop: CASSLADTGYGYTF.